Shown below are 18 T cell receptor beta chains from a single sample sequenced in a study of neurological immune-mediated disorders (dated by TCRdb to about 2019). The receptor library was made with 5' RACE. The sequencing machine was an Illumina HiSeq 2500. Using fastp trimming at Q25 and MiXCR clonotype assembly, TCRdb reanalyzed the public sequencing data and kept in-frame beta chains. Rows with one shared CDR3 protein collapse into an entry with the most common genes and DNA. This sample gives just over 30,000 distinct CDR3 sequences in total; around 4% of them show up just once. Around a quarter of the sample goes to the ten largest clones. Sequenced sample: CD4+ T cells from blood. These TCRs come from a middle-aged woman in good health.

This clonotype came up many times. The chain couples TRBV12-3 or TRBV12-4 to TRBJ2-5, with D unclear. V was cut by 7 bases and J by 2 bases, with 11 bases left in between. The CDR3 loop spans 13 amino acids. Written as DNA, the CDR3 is TGTGCCAGCAAATTATCCCTACAAGAGACCCAGTACTTC. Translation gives CASKLSLQETQYF.

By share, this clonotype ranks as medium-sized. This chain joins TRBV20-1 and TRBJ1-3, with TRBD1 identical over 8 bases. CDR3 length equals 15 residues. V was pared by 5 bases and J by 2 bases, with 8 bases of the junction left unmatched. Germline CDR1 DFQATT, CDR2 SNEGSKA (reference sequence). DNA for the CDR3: TGCAGTGCTTCACAGGGGGTGTTAGCTGGAAACACCATATATTTT. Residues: CSASQGVLAGNTIYF.

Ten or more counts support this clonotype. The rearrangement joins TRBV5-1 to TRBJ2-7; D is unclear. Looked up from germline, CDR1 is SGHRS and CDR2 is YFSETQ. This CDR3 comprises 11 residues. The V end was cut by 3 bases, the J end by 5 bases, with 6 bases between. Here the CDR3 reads CASSSHDEQYF. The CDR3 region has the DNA TGCGCCAGCAGCTCCCACGACGAGCAGTACTTC.

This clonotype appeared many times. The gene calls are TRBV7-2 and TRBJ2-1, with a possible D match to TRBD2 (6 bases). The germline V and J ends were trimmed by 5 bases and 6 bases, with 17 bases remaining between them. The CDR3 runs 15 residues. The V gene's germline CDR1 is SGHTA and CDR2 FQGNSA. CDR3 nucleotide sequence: TGTGCCAGCAGCCGCCCTGGCAGCGGGTTCAATGAGCAGTTCTTC. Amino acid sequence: CASSRPGSGFNEQFF. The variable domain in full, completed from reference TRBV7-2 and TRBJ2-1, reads GAGVSQSPSNKVTEKGKDVELRCDPISGHTALYWYRQSLGQGLEFLIYFQGNSAPDKSGLPSDRFSAERTGGSVSTLTIQRTQQEDSAVYLCASSRPGSGFNEQFFGPGTRLTVL.

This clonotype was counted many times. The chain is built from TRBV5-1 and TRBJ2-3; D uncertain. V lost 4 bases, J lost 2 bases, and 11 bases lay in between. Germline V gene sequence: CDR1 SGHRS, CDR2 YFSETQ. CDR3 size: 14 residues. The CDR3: CASSPGTVTDTQYF. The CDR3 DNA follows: TGCGCCAGCAGCCCTGGAACAGTCACAGATACGCAGTATTTT.

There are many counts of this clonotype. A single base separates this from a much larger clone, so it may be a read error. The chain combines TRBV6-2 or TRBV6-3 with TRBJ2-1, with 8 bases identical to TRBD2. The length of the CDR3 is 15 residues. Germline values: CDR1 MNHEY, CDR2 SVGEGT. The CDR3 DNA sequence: TGTGTCAGCAGTTACGGGGGGGGCTCCTACAATGAGCAGTTCTTC. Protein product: CVSSYGGGSYNEQFF.

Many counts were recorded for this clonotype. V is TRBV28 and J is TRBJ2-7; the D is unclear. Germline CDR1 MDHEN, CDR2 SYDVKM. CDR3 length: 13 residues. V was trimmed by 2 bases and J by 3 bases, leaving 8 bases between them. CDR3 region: CASSLEDVYEQYF. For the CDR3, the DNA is TGTGCCAGCAGTTTAGAGGATGTCTACGAGCAGTACTTC.

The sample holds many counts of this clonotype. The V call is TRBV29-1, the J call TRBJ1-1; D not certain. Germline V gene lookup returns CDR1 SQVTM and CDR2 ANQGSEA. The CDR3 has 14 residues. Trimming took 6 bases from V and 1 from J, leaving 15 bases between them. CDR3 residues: CSVKRSGTNTEAFF. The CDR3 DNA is TGCAGCGTGAAAAGGTCGGGAACGAACACTGAAGCTTTCTTT.

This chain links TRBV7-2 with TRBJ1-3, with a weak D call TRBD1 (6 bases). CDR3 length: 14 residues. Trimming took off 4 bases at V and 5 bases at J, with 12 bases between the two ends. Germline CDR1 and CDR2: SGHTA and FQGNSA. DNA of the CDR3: TGTGCCAGCAGCTCCTATGGGACAAGAAACACCATATATTTT. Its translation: CASSSYGTRNTIYF.

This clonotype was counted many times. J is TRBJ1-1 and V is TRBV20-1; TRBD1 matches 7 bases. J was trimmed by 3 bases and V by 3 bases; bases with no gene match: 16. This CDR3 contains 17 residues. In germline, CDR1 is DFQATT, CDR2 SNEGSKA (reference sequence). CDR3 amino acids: CSASKAGRGYVDTEAFF. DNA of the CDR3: TGCAGTGCTAGTAAGGCGGGCAGGGGGTATGTCGACACTGAAGCTTTCTTT.

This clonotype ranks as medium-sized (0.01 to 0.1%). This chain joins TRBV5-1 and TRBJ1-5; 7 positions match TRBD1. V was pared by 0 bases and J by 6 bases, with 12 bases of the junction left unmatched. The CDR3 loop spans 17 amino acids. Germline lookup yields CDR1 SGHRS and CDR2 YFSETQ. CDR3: CASSLEPGGRTAQPQHF. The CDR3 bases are TGCGCCAGCAGCTTGGAACCAGGGGGGAGGACAGCTCAGCCCCAGCATTTT.

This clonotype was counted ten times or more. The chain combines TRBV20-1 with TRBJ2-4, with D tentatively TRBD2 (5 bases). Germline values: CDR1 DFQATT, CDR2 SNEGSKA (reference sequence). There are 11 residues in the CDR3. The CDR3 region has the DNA TGCAGCGGGGAAGCCAAAAACATTCAGTACTTC. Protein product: CSGEAKNIQYF.

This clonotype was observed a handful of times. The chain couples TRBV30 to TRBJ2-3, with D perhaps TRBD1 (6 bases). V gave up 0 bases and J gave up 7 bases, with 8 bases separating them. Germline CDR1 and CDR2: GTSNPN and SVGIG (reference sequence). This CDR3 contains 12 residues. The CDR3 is CAWSVGQNTQYF. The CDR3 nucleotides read TGTGCCTGGAGTGTTGGACAGAATACGCAGTATTTT.

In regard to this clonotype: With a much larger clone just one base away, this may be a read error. This CDR3 is CASSGVGAEATGDQYF. Written as DNA, the CDR3 is TGTGCCAGCAGCGGAGTGGGAGCGGAGGCTACTGGCGATCAGTACTTC. The chain combines TRBV9 with TRBJ2-7, with D maybe TRBD2 (5 bases). The CDR3 loop spans 16 amino acids. V gave up 3 bases and J gave up 10 bases, with 26 bases separating them. CDR1 and CDR2 (germline): SGDLS, YYNGEE. The whole variable domain, remainder taken from reference TRBV9 and TRBJ2-7, is DSGVTQTPKHLITATGQRVTLRCSPRSGDLSVYWYQQSLDQGLQFLIQYYNGEERAKGNILERFSAQQFPDLHSELNLSSLELGDSALYFCASSGVGAEATGDQYFGPGTRLTVT.

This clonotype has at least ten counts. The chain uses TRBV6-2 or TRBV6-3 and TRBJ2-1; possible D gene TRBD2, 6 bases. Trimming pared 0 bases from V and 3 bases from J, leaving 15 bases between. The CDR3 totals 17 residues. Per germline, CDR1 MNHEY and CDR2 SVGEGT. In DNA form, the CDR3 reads TGTGCCAGCAGTTACTCGCCTACGTGGGGGGTCTACAATGAGCAGTTCTTC. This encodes CASSYSPTWGVYNEQFF.

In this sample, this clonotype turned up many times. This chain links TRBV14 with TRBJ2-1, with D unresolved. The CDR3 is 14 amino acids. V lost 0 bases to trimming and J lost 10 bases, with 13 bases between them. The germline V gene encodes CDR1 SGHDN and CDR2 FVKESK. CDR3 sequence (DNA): TGTGCCAGCAGCCAAGATCTTGTTAGTATGGAGCAGTTCTTC. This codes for CASSQDLVSMEQFF.

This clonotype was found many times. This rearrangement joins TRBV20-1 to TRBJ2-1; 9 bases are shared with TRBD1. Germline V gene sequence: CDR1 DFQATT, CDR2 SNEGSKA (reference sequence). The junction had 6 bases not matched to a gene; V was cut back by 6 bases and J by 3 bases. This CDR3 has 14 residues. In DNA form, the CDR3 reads TGCAGTGCGGAACAGGGGGCCTTCTACAATGAGCAGTTCTTC. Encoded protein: CSAEQGAFYNEQFF.

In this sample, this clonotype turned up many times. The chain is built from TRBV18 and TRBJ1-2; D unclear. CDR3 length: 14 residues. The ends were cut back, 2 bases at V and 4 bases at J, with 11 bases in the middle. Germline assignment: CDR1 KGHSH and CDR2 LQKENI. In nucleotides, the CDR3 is TGTGCCAGCTCACCAGAGGCAGTAAGCTATGGCTACACCTTC. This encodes CASSPEAVSYGYTF.